This is a list of T cell receptor beta chains from one sample in a study of blood T cell repertoires in COVID-19. Measured with immunoSEQ multiplex PCR; TCRdb has only the in-frame clones, and not every one. The sample yields some 160,000 clones, more than 75% seen once. The sample consisted of peripheral blood. These receptors came from a young man with COVID-19, enrolled during active disease. Both conserved end residues are part of each CDR3. A D gene is named only where the DNA matches it firmly. Expanded clones get a size class; other rows say once, few or many, or leave the size out.

D	J	size	V	CDR3	DNA
.	TRBJ1-5	.	TRBV6-2/TRBV6-3	CASSWQVFQPQHF	TGTGCCAGCAGTTGGCAGGTTTTTCAGCCCCAGCATTTT
TRBD2	TRBJ2-2	.	TRBV6-6	CASSRLGLAGGDTGELFF	TGTGCCAGCAGTCGACTTGGACTAGCGGGAGGGGACACCGGGGAGCTGTTTTTT
TRBD1	TRBJ2-7	.	TRBV28	CASSSTGWGNEQYF	TGTGCCAGCAGTTCGACAGGGTGGGGGAACGAGCAGTACTTC
.	TRBJ2-7	.	TRBV5-6	CASSFSGSRGFYEQYF	TGTGCCAGCAGCTTTTCCGGATCTAGGGGTTTCTACGAGCAGTACTTC
.	TRBJ1-5	.	TRBV4-3	CASSQFLKGMQPQHF	TGCGCCAGCAGCCAATTTCTCAAGGGGATGCAGCCCCAGCATTTT
.	TRBJ2-2	.	TRBV6-5	CASSAVGGDTGELFF	TGTGCCAGCTCTGCGGTAGGCGGGGACACCGGGGAGCTGTTTTTT
.	TRBJ2-6	.	TRBV9	CASSVGASGANVLTF	TGTGCCAGCAGCGTAGGCGCATCTGGGGCCAACGTCCTGACTTTC
.	TRBJ2-7	.	TRBV3-1/TRBV3-2	CASSLSGYAYTGYEQYF	TGTGCCAGCAGCCTTAGCGGTTATGCATATACGGGATACGAGCAGTACTTC
TRBD1	TRBJ2-7	.	TRBV29-1	CSVYRGIGAYEQYF	TGCAGCGTGTACAGGGGGATTGGAGCCTACGAGCAGTACTTC
.	TRBJ2-5	.	TRBV18	CASSQELSSETQYF	TGTGCCAGCTCACAAGAGCTGAGTTCTGAGACCCAGTACTTC
.	TRBJ1-5	.	TRBV6-6	CASNSRGKSNQPQHF	TGTGCCAGCAATTCAAGGGGGAAAAGCAATCAGCCCCAGCATTTT
TRBD1	TRBJ2-2	.	TRBV24-1	CATSGAGGNTGELFF	TGTGCCACCAGTGGAGCAGGGGGGAACACCGGGGAGCTGTTTTTT
TRBD2	TRBJ2-1	.	TRBV9	CASSPRKRDPQYNEQFF	TGTGCCAGCAGCCCCAGGAAGCGGGACCCCCAATACAATGAGCAGTTCTTC
.	TRBJ1-1	.	TRBV6-2/TRBV6-3	CASSYSSGDTEAFF	TGTGCCAGCAGTTACTCGAGCGGGGACACTGAAGCTTTCTTT
.	TRBJ2-2	.	TRBV7-6	CASSLGSMNTGELFF	TGTGCCAGCAGCTTAGGGAGTATGAACACCGGGGAGCTGTTTTTT
.	TRBJ1-2	once	TRBV27	CASSFSTSLGYGYTF	TGTGCCAGCAGTTTTTCAACCTCTCTCGGCTATGGCTACACCTTC
TRBD2	TRBJ2-7	.	TRBV6-5	CASREAEPYEQYF	TGTGCCAGCCGGGAGGCGGAACCCTACGAGCAGTACTTC
.	TRBJ1-1	.	TRBV6-2/TRBV6-3	CASSYTGILRAFF	TGTGCCAGCAGTTACACGGGTATTCTTCGAGCTTTCTTT
TRBD1	TRBJ1-4	.	TRBV20-1	CSADRGEKLLF	TGCAGTGCTGACAGGGGTGAAAAACTGCTTTTT
.	TRBJ2-7	once	TRBV30	CAWSGINRAQYEQYF	TGTGCCTGGAGTGGAATAAACAGGGCCCAGTACGAGCAGTACTTC
TRBD2	TRBJ2-7	.	TRBV6-5	CASSYGGETYEQYF	TGTGCCAGCAGTTACGGGGGGGAGACCTACGAGCAGTACTTC
.	TRBJ1-1	.	TRBV2	CARQGEGAFF	TGTGCCAGACAGGGAGAAGGGGCTTTCTTT
.	TRBJ2-1	.	TRBV27	CASSPLTSRVNEQFF	TGTGCCAGCAGTCCACTGACTAGTAGGGTCAATGAGCAGTTCTTC
TRBD1	TRBJ2-7	.	TRBV9	CASSEGTGAVEQYF	TGTGCCAGCAGCGAGGGAACAGGGGCAGTCGAGCAGTACTTC
.	TRBJ2-7	.	TRBV5-6	CASSLGQDEQYF	TGTGCCAGCAGCTTGGGACAAGACGAGCAGTACTTC
TRBD1	TRBJ2-1	.	TRBV28	CASSPVDRANEQFF	TGTGCCAGCAGCCCAGTCGACAGGGCTAATGAGCAGTTCTTC
TRBD1	TRBJ1-2	.	TRBV5-4	CASSSRGTVHGYTF	TGTGCCAGCAGCTCAAGAGGGACAGTACATGGCTACACCTTC
.	TRBJ2-7	.	TRBV5-1	CASSLGGRGATDEQYF	TGCGCCAGCAGCTTGGGAGGCCGGGGGGCGACCGACGAGCAGTACTTC
TRBD1	TRBJ1-4	.	TRBV19	CASSPAGQPNEKLFF	TGTGCCAGTAGTCCCGCGGGACAGCCAAATGAAAAACTGTTTTTT
TRBD1	TRBJ1-2	.	TRBV6-2/TRBV6-3	CASSLTGASGYTF	TGTGCCAGCAGTTTAACAGGGGCTTCCGGCTACACCTTC
TRBD1	TRBJ2-2	.	TRBV9	CASSGGQGGTGELFF	TGTGCCAGCAGCGGGGGACAGGGCGGCACCGGGGAGCTGTTTTTT